This T cell receptor (beta chain) was found in a study of OX40 agonist ivuxolimab in advanced cancers. Data came from immunoSEQ multiplex PCR; TCRdb stores just in-frame clones and leaves some out. The sample lists around 83,000 clones, under 95% occurring once. Trimming removed 2 bases at V and 7 bases at J, with 10 bases between. The CDR3 extends over 13 amino acids. The germline V gene encodes CDR1 KGHSH and CDR2 LQKENI. V gene TRBV18 combines with J gene TRBJ2-3; maybe TRBD2 (5 bases). Sequencing used CD4+ or CD8+ T cells sorted from blood, obtained in a trial of the OX40 agonist ivuxolimab. The clonotype comes from an adult with an advanced solid tumor such as melanoma, head and neck, liver or kidney cancer. CDR3 amino acids: CASSPAREYTQYF. CDR3 in DNA: TGTGCCAGCTCACCAGCGAGGGAGTATACGCAGTATTTT. Variable domain in full (rest from reference TRBV18 and TRBJ2-3): NAGVMQNPRHLVRRRGQEARLRCSPMKGHSHVYWYRQLPEEGLKFMVYLQKENIIDESGMPKERFSAEFPKEGPSILRIQQVVRGDSAAYFCASSPAREYTQYFGPGTRLTVL.